Listed here are 17 T cell receptor beta chains from one sample, sequenced in a study of PD-1 blockade in classical Hodgkin lymphoma. Here immunoSEQ multiplex PCR was the method, and the copy in TCRdb shows in-frame clones only, minus some. The data contain tens of thousands of clones, less than 75% of them singletons. The time point is: cycle 4 day 1 (C4D1), after less than seven weeks of nivolumab. Each patient's relapse followed autologous stem cell transplantation, and brentuximab vedotin exposure varied. This sample comprised peripheral blood mononuclear cells (PBMCs), obtained before the fourth cycle of nivolumab. These receptors originate from a human donor with classical Hodgkin lymphoma.

The chain combines TRBV7-3 with TRBJ2-2; 9 positions match TRBD1. Germline lookup yields CDR1 SGHTA and CDR2 FQGTGA. This CDR3 has 15 residues. Trimming removed 0 bases from V and 5 bases from J; junction bases left unmatched: 1. This CDR3 is CASSLTGQGTGELFF. The CDR3 bases are TGTGCCAGCAGCTTAACGGGACAGGGTACCGGGGAGCTGTTTTTT.

The V and J genes are TRBV7-9 and TRBJ1-3, with 9 bases identical to TRBD1. The CDR3 loop spans 16 amino acids. Germline-derived CDR1 and CDR2 are SEHNR and FQNEAQ (reference sequence). V was pared by 5 bases and J by 0 bases, with 5 bases of the junction left unmatched. CDR3 sequence reads: CASSPGTGLSGNTIYF. Written as DNA, the CDR3 is TGTGCCAGCAGCCCCGGGACAGGGCTCTCTGGAAACACCATATATTTT. Filled out from reference TRBV7-9 and TRBJ1-3, the complete variable domain reads DTGVSQNPRHKITKRGQNVTFRCDPISEHNRLYWYRQTLGQGPEFLTYFQNEAQLEKSRLLSDRFSAERPKGSFSTLEIQRTEQGDSAMYLCASSPGTGLSGNTIYFGEGSWLTVV.

The rearrangement joins TRBV12-5 to TRBJ2-7, with D tentatively TRBD1 (6 bases). Trimming left V 1 base short and J 7 bases short, with 11 bases between. This CDR3 is built from 13 residues. Germline lookup yields CDR1 LGHNT and CDR2 FRNRAP. CDR3 sequence reads: CASGLGRGREQYF. The CDR3 DNA follows: TGTGCTAGTGGTTTGGGCAGGGGACGAGAGCAGTACTTC.

The chain is built from TRBV28 and TRBJ1-2; maybe TRBD1 (6 bases). The CDR3 runs to 14 residues. V lost 8 bases and J 1 base, leaving 14 bases between the germline ends. Germline V gene sequence: CDR1 MDHEN, CDR2 SYDVKM. The CDR3 bases are TGTGCCAGCTGTGCAGGGGATATTAACTATGGCTACACCTTC. As protein: CASCAGDINYGYTF.

This chain connects TRBV4-1 to TRBJ2-4, with 8 bases matching TRBD1. V trimming: 0 bases; J trimming: 9 bases; junction bases outside the gene matches: 7. Germline V gene data show CDR1 as MGHRA and CDR2 as YSYEKL. This CDR3 contains 15 residues. CDR3 amino acids: CASSQDTGGLRIQYF. DNA of the CDR3: TGCGCCAGCAGCCAAGATACAGGGGGGCTGCGCATTCAGTACTTC.

This sequence joins TRBV15 and TRBJ2-3; D possibly corresponds to TRBD2 (6 bases). V was clipped by 5 bases and J by 4 bases, with 19 bases between them. The CDR3 consists of 16 residues. CDR1 LNHNV and CDR2 YYDKDF come from the germline V gene (reference sequence). In DNA, the CDR3 is TGTGCCACCAGCGGACGGACTCACGGGGGTGCAGATACGCAGTATTTT. This gives the protein CATSGRTHGGADTQYF.

The gene calls are TRBV5-4 and TRBJ1-3; tentatively, D is TRBD1 (6 bases). Germline CDR1 is SGHNT and CDR2 is YYREEE (reference sequence). V was cut by 4 bases and J by 0 bases, with 14 bases left in between. The CDR3 runs to 16 residues. The CDR3 is CASSMTGYHSGNTIYF. CDR3 coding DNA: TGTGCCAGCAGCATGACAGGATACCACTCTGGAAACACCATATATTTT.

This clone showed up just a few times. The rearrangement uses TRBV6-5 and TRBJ1-5; 7 bases match TRBD1. The CDR3 sequence is 15 residues long. V trimming: 6 bases; J trimming: 5 bases; junction bases outside the gene matches: 10. Germline values: CDR1 MNHEY, CDR2 SVGAGI. CDR3: CASRPLDRDYQPQHF. DNA for the CDR3: TGTGCCAGCAGACCCCTCGACAGGGATTATCAGCCCCAGCATTTT.

The V and J genes are TRBV5-4 and TRBJ2-5; D unresolved. The CDR3 loop spans 14 amino acids. Trimming removed 0 bases from V and 3 bases from J, with 9 bases in between. Germline CDR1 SGHNT, CDR2 YYREEE (reference sequence). CDR3 loop: CASSLAMEKETQYF. As DNA, the CDR3 is TGTGCCAGCAGCTTGGCCATGGAGAAAGAGACCCAGTACTTC.

The chain carries TRBV19 and TRBJ2-1; possible D gene TRBD2, 5 bases. Deletions cut 4 bases from V and 5 bases from J, with 12 bases between. The CDR3 totals 14 residues. Germline-derived CDR1 and CDR2 are LNHDA and SQIVND (reference sequence). The CDR3 nucleotides read TGTGCCAGTAGTAGCATCGGGGATCACAATGAGCAGTTCTTC. Translation: CASSSIGDHNEQFF.

By sample share, this clone is large. Sequence at one end of the junction differs from germline and may be a read error. The rearrangement joins TRBV28 to TRBJ2-7; 11 bases match TRBD1. Germline V gene data show CDR1 as MDHEN and CDR2 as SYDVKM. The CDR3 loop spans 14 amino acids. In DNA, the CDR3 is TGTGCCAGCTCGGGGCCGGACAGGGGGCCCTCGGGGTCCTTC. This encodes CASSGPDRGPSGSF.

This CDR3 reads CASSVGSSYEQYF. For the CDR3, the DNA is TGCGCCAGCAGCGTTGGTAGCTCCTACGAGCAGTACTTC. This sequence joins TRBV5-1 and TRBJ2-7, with no clear D. Germline V gene data show CDR1 as SGHRS and CDR2 as YFSETQ. There are 13 residues in the CDR3. Trimming took off 4 bases at V and 0 bases at J, with 8 bases between the two ends.

A word on this clone: This probably arose from a read error, given a far larger clone one base away. The genes are TRBV7-9 and TRBJ1-1; D possibly corresponds to TRBD1 (5 bases). The CDR3 consists of 13 residues. In germline, CDR1 is SEHNR, CDR2 FQNEAQ (reference sequence). With 4 bases removed from V and 0 bases from J, the gap between germline ends came to 6 bases. Here the CDR3 reads CASSWDLNTEAFF. Written as DNA, the CDR3 is TGTGCCAGCAGCTGGGACCTGAACACTGAAGCTTTCTTT.

The chain is built from TRBV4-3 and TRBJ2-5; TRBD2 agrees at 11 bases. The V and J ends lost 0 bases and 3 bases, in that order; junction bases with no gene match: 6. The CDR3 consists of 17 residues. Germline V gene lookup returns CDR1 LGHNA and CDR2 YSLEER. The CDR3 loop is CASSQEGLAGFKETQYF. DNA for the CDR3: TGCGCCAGCAGCCAAGAAGGACTAGCGGGCTTTAAAGAGACCCAGTACTTC.

The chain carries TRBV5-6 and TRBJ1-5, with D perhaps TRBD1 (5 bases). The CDR3 totals 15 residues. CDR1 is SGHDT and CDR2 is YYEEEE in the germline V gene. Trimming removed 2 bases at V and 9 bases at J, with 18 bases between. DNA for the CDR3: TGTGCCAGCAGCTTAATGGGGCAGCCCCGTGGGCCCCAGCATTTT. It encodes CASSLMGQPRGPQHF.

The sample holds one count of this clone. The V and J genes are TRBV6-5 and TRBJ2-7; a possible D gene is TRBD2 (6 bases). V was clipped by 0 bases and J by 2 bases, with 14 bases between them. Per germline, CDR1 MNHEY and CDR2 SVGAGI. The CDR3 loop spans 16 amino acids. The CDR3 sequence: CASSYSSGGPPYEQYF. The CDR3 region has the DNA TGTGCCAGCAGTTACTCAAGCGGAGGGCCCCCCTACGAGCAGTACTTC.

This sequence joins TRBV10-1 and TRBJ2-5; D not resolved. CDR3 length: 14 residues. Germline lookup yields CDR1 WNHNN and CDR2 SYGVQD (reference sequence). The ends were cut back, 3 bases at V and 4 bases at J, with 12 bases in the middle. The CDR3 DNA reads TGCGCCAGCAGTGATGGACCGGCTAGAGAGACCCAGTACTTC. It specifies CASSDGPARETQYF.